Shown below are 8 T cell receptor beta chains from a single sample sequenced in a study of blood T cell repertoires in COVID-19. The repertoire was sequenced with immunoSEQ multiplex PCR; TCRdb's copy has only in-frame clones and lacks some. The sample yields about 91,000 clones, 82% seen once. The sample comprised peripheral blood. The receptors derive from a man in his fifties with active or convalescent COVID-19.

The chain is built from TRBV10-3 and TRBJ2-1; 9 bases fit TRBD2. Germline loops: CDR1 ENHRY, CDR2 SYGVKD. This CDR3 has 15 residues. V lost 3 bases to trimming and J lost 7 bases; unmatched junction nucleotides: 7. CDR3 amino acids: CAISDGSGGSNEQFF. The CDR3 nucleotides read TGTGCCATCAGTGATGGTAGCGGGGGTAGTAATGAGCAGTTCTTC.

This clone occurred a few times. CDR3 sequence (DNA): TGTGCCAGCAGCCAAGATTGGGGGGACCGCACAGATACGCAGTATTTT. It specifies CASSQDWGDRTDTQYF. This chain links TRBV3-1 (or the pseudogene TRBV3-2) with TRBJ2-3, with a tentative D call TRBD2 (6 bases). Trimming shortened V by 0 bases and J by 1 base, and 11 bases separated the two germline ends. Germline values: CDR1 LGHDT, CDR2 YNNKEL (reference sequence). This CDR3 has 16 amino acids.

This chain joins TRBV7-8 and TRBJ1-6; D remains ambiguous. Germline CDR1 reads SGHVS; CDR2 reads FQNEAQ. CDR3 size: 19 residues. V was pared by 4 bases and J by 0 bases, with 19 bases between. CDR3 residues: CASSSRREAIISYNSPLHF. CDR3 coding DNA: TGTGCCAGCAGCTCGCGACGTGAAGCGATAATCTCCTATAATTCACCCCTCCACTTT.

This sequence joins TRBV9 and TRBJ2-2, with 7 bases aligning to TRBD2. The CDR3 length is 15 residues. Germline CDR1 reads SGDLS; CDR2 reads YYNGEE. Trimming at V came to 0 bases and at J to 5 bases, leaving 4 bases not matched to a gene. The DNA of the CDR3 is TGTGCCAGCAGCGTAGGGGGGGAGGGGACCGGGGAGCTGTTTTTT. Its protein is CASSVGGEGTGELFF.

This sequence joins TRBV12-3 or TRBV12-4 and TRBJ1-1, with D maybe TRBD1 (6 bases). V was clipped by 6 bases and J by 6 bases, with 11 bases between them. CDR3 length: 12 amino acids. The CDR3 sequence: CASSKGGAEAFF. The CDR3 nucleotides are TGTGCCAGCAGCAAAGGGGGTGCTGAAGCTTTCTTT.

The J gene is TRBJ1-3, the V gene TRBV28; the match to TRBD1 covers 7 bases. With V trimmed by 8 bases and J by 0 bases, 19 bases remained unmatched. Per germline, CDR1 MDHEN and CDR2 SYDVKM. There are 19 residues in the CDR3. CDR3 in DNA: TGTGCCAGCTTTCAAGGGGGCAGTCTCAGTTACAGCTCTGGAAACACCATATATTTT. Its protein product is CASFQGGSLSYSSGNTIYF.

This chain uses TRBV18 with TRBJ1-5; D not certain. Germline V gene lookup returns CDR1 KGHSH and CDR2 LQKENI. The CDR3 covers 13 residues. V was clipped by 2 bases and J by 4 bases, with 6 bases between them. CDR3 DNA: TGTGCCAGCTCACCATCCGTGAATCAGCCCCAGCATTTT. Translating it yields CASSPSVNQPQHF.

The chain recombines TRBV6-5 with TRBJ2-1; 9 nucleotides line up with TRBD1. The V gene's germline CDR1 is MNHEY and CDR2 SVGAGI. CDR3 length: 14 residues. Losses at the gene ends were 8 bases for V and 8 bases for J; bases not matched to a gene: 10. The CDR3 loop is CASGGQGGYDEQFF. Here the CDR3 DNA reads TGTGCCAGCGGGGGACAGGGCGGATATGATGAGCAGTTCTTC.